The 31 T cell receptor beta chains below all came from one sample that was sequenced in a study of PD-1 blockade in classical Hodgkin lymphoma (dated by TCRdb to the early 2020s). Preparation of the library involved the immunoSEQ multiplex PCR assay. In TCRdb, the immuneACCESS table is reduced to in-frame sequences with V and J assigned. These tables do not hold every clone; where another copy was compared, an unresolved V gene accounts for under half, and the others remain unexplained. The sample table records some 23,000 clones; around 94% of these occur just once. About 3.7% of the sample lies in the top ten. In the paper's terms, the time point label means: newly diagnosed, previously untreated cHL patient sample. Sequencing used peripheral blood mononuclear cells (PBMCs). These receptors were collected from a human donor with classical Hodgkin lymphoma.

The V call is TRBV9, the J call TRBJ1-1; unclear D gene. The CDR3 extends over 14 amino acids. Germline CDR1 is SGDLS and CDR2 is YYNGEE. V was shortened by 0 bases and J by 0 bases, with 6 bases between the two germline ends. CDR3 protein: CASSVAPLNTEAFF. In nucleotides, the CDR3 is TGTGCCAGCAGCGTAGCCCCCCTGAACACTGAAGCTTTCTTT.

The gene calls are TRBV7-2 and TRBJ2-7; 7 bases match TRBD1. The germline V gene encodes CDR1 SGHTA and CDR2 FQGNSA. This CDR3 is built from 13 residues. The V gene end was trimmed by 6 bases and the J gene end by 3 bases; junction bases not matched to a gene: 5. CDR3 in DNA: TGTGCCAGCAGGTTGACAGGGAGCTACGAGCAGTACTTC. This translates into CASRLTGSYEQYF.

This chain links TRBV6-1 with TRBJ2-1; D is ambiguous. With 8 bases removed from V and 10 bases from J, the gap between germline ends came to 24 bases. This CDR3 is built from 15 residues. Germline CDR1 MNHNS, CDR2 SASEGT. The CDR3 DNA sequence: TGTGCCAGCGTTGAGTCGGCCCCCTTGGTCAAGGAGCAGTTCTTC. Amino acid sequence: CASVESAPLVKEQFF.

The chain has TRBV10-1 and TRBJ1-5; tentatively, D is TRBD1 (6 bases). Per germline, CDR1 WNHNN and CDR2 SYGVQD (reference sequence). With 6 bases removed from V and 5 bases from J, the gap between germline ends came to 17 bases. There are 15 residues in the CDR3. CDR3 in amino acids: CASRDQPRGDQPQHF. CDR3 in DNA: TGCGCCAGCAGGGACCAACCCAGGGGAGATCAGCCCCAGCATTTT.

This clone has only one observation. V and J are TRBV27 and TRBJ2-3; unclear D gene. The germline V gene encodes CDR1 MNHEY and CDR2 SMNVEV (reference sequence). V lost 4 bases, J lost 1 base, and 15 bases lay in between. The CDR3 has 16 residues. The CDR3 nucleotides read TGTGCCAGCAGTTCACCGGCAGGTACGGGCACAGATACGCAGTATTTT. This gives the protein CASSSPAGTGTDTQYF.

The chain recombines TRBV7-6 with TRBJ2-7, with TRBD2 matching over 16 bases. V lost 0 bases to trimming and J lost 2 bases; unmatched junction nucleotides: 7. The CDR3 spans 19 residues. Germline values: CDR1 SGHVS, CDR2 FNYEAQ. The CDR3 bases are TGTGCCAGCAGCTTAGCTGTAGGGACTAGCGGGGGGGGGACCTACGAGCAGTACTTC. Protein sequence: CASSLAVGTSGGGTYEQYF.

V usage is TRBV30 and J usage is TRBJ1-6; 12 positions match TRBD1. There are 15 residues in the CDR3. Germline CDR1 reads GTSNPN; CDR2 reads SVGIG (reference sequence). The V gene end was trimmed by 2 bases and the J gene end by 7 bases; junction bases not matched to a gene: 3. Here the CDR3 reads CAWSTGTGGNSPLHF. The CDR3 DNA sequence: TGTGCCTGGAGTACTGGGACAGGGGGCAATTCACCCCTCCACTTT.

V gene TRBV10-3 combines with J gene TRBJ2-2; 9 nucleotides line up with TRBD1. The germline V gene encodes CDR1 ENHRY and CDR2 SYGVKD. Trimming took 5 bases from V and 6 from J; bases not matched to a gene: 1. The CDR3 runs to 13 residues. CDR3 DNA: TGTGCCATCAGTACAGGGGGCTCCGGGGAGCTGTTTTTT. Its protein product is CAISTGGSGELFF.

J is TRBJ1-5 and V is TRBV7-2, with TRBD1 matching over 9 bases. Germline V gives CDR1 SGHTA, CDR2 FQGNSA. This CDR3 has 13 residues. The J segment lost 6 bases and the V segment lost 8 bases, leaving 5 bases of the junction unmatched. CDR3 sequence: CASLQGAGQPQHF. DNA for the CDR3: TGTGCCAGCCTACAGGGGGCGGGTCAGCCCCAGCATTTT. The full variable domain, in which reference TRBV7-2 and TRBJ1-5 provide the parts outside the CDR3, is GAGVSQSPSNKVTEKGKDVELRCDPISGHTALYWYRQSLGQGLEFLIYFQGNSAPDKSGLPSDRFSAERTGGSVSTLTIQRTQQEDSAVYLCASLQGAGQPQHFGDGTRLSIL.

On this clone itself: At one end the junction does not follow the germline gene, possibly because of a read error. Written as DNA, the CDR3 is TGTGCTAGCAGCTTAGGTCCTAGCGGGAGGGTTCAGTACTTC. It is translated as CASSLGPSGRVQYF. The chain combines TRBV7-7 with TRBJ2-5; TRBD2 matches 12 bases. From germline, CDR1 is SSHAT and CDR2 FNYEAQ (reference sequence). The CDR3 length is 14 residues.

The V gene is TRBV2, the J gene TRBJ1-5, with TRBD1 matching 7 bases. With V trimmed by 4 bases and J by 1 base, 1 base remained unmatched. The CDR3 length is 14 residues. Germline V gene sequence: CDR1 SNHLY, CDR2 FYNNEI. The chain's CDR3 is CASSGDSSNQPQHF. Written as DNA, the CDR3 is TGTGCCAGCAGTGGGGACAGCAGCAATCAGCCCCAGCATTTT.

J is TRBJ2-7 and V is TRBV7-9; D uncertain. V was cut by 1 base and J by 7 bases, with 8 bases left in between. The CDR3 is 12 amino acids. The germline gives CDR1 SEHNR, CDR2 FQNEAQ (reference sequence). The CDR3 coding sequence is TGTGCCAGCAGCTTAGGGTTCGAAGAGCAGTACTTC. It specifies CASSLGFEEQYF.

The rearrangement uses TRBV19 and TRBJ1-1, with TRBD1 identical over 8 bases. After removal of 7 bases from V and 0 bases from J, the junction contained 7 bases not matched to a gene. The germline CDR1 and CDR2 sequences are LNHDA and SQIVND (reference sequence). There are 15 residues in the CDR3. CDR3 in DNA: TGTGCCAGTACCCAGGGACAGGCAATGAACACTGAAGCTTTCTTT. As protein: CASTQGQAMNTEAFF. Together with reference TRBV19 and TRBJ1-1, the CDR3 gives the full variable domain: DGGITQSPKYLFRKEGQNVTLSCEQNLNHDAMYWYRQDPGQGLRLIYYSQIVNDFQKGDIAEGYSVSREKKESFPLTVTSAQKNPTAFYLCASTQGQAMNTEAFFGQGTRLTVV.

This rearrangement joins TRBV4-2 to TRBJ2-5; no reliable D call. V was trimmed by 1 base and J by 5 bases, leaving 14 bases between them. The CDR3 has 15 residues. In germline, CDR1 is LGHNA, CDR2 YNFKEQ. The CDR3 bases are TGTGCCAGCAGCCAAGGTCCGCAAAGCAGGGAGACCCAGTACTTC. This sequence encodes CASSQGPQSRETQYF.

This rearrangement joins TRBV28 to TRBJ1-5; D gene unclear. This CDR3 region has 13 residues. With 6 bases removed from V and 5 bases from J, the gap between germline ends came to 11 bases. The germline V gene has CDR1 MDHEN and CDR2 SYDVKM. The CDR3 DNA reads TGTGCCAGCAGCCTCCTGGGCTATCAGCCCCAGCATTTT. This encodes CASSLLGYQPQHF.

The V and J genes are TRBV6-5 and TRBJ1-1; TRBD1 is a possible D gene (5 bases). The V end lost 7 bases, the J end lost 8 bases, and 23 bases lay between the germline ends. The CDR3 consists of 15 residues. The germline gives CDR1 MNHEY, CDR2 SVGAGI. CDR3 DNA sequence: TGTGCCAGCAACAAAGGTACCTCGGGGGAAGAGGAAGCTTTCTTT. The encoded protein is CASNKGTSGEEEAFF.

V is TRBV6-5 and J is TRBJ2-7, with 8 positions matching TRBD1. Germline V gene sequence: CDR1 MNHEY, CDR2 SVGAGI. The CDR3 runs 14 residues. V trimming: 6 bases; J trimming: 3 bases; junction bases outside the gene matches: 7. The CDR3 is CASRRGQVNYEQYF. The CDR3 DNA is TGTGCCAGCAGGAGGGGACAGGTTAACTACGAGCAGTACTTC.

The chain employs TRBV29-1 and TRBJ1-2, with 8 bases that match TRBD1. V trimming: 7 bases; J trimming: 2 bases; junction bases outside the gene matches: 3. This CDR3 has 12 residues. The germline CDR1 and CDR2 sequences are SQVTM and ANQGSEA. The CDR3 loop is CSGRTGNYGYTF. In DNA form, the CDR3 reads TGCAGCGGGAGGACAGGGAACTATGGCTACACCTTC.

CDR3 nucleotides: TGCAGCGTTGAGAGGCGGGACGTTAACTATGGCTACACCTTC. Amino acid sequence: CSVERRDVNYGYTF. The genes are TRBV29-1 and TRBJ1-2; perhaps TRBD1 as D (5 bases). The CDR3 is 14 amino acids. Germline values: CDR1 SQVTM, CDR2 ANQGSEA. Trimming removed 3 bases at V and 1 base at J, with 12 bases between.

The chain is built from TRBV4-1 and TRBJ2-2, with a tentative D call TRBD2 (6 bases). The CDR3 runs 15 residues. Per germline, CDR1 MGHRA and CDR2 YSYEKL. The V gene lost 3 bases and the J gene lost 4 bases, with 12 bases spanning the gap. CDR3 protein: CASSQAGKSTGELFF. The CDR3, as DNA: TGCGCCAGCAGCCAGGCGGGGAAATCCACCGGGGAGCTGTTTTTT.

The rearrangement links TRBV4-1 to TRBJ1-1; D remains unclear. CDR3 size: 13 residues. Per the germline V gene, CDR1 is MGHRA and CDR2 is YSYEKL. V was cut by 3 bases and J by 7 bases, with 12 bases left in between. CDR3 residues: CASSQAVWGEAFF. The CDR3 DNA is TGCGCCAGCAGCCAGGCTGTCTGGGGTGAAGCTTTCTTT.

This rearrangement joins TRBV5-4 to TRBJ2-3; 9 positions agree with TRBD1. J gave up 4 bases and V 4 bases, and 4 bases lay outside the gene matches. The CDR3 consists of 14 residues. Per the germline V gene, CDR1 is SGHNT and CDR2 is YYREEE (reference sequence). The CDR3, as DNA: TGTGCCAGCAGCACGGACAGGGGATCAGATACGCAGTATTTT. Translated: CASSTDRGSDTQYF.

This chain connects TRBV27 to TRBJ1-1; no definite D call. Trimming shortened V by 6 bases and J by 0 bases, and 8 bases separated the two germline ends. The CDR3 has 13 amino acids. The V gene's germline CDR1 is MNHEY and CDR2 SMNVEV (reference sequence). As DNA, the CDR3 is TGTGCCAGCAGCCGGAAGGTGAACACTGAAGCTTTCTTT. Translating gives CASSRKVNTEAFF.

The chain employs TRBV9 and TRBJ2-3; a possible D gene is TRBD2 (6 bases). V gave up 1 base and J gave up 2 bases, with 11 bases separating them. Germline CDR1 is SGDLS and CDR2 is YYNGEE. This CDR3 comprises 15 residues. The CDR3 DNA reads as TGTGCCAGCAGCGTAAGGACTAACCCCACAGATACGCAGTATTTT. Protein sequence: CASSVRTNPTDTQYF.

The chain couples TRBV7-9 to TRBJ2-7; no clear D. From germline, CDR1 is SEHNR and CDR2 FQNEAQ (reference sequence). The CDR3 covers 14 residues. Trimming took 1 base from V and 7 from J, leaving 14 bases between them. The CDR3 is CASSLEMKAVEQYF. DNA of the CDR3: TGTGCCAGCAGCTTAGAGATGAAAGCAGTTGAGCAGTACTTC.

V usage is TRBV2 and J usage is TRBJ2-2, with 7 bases matching TRBD1. After removal of 6 bases from V and 5 bases from J, the junction contained 9 bases not matched to a gene. The CDR3 has 15 amino acids. CDR1 is SNHLY, CDR2 FYNNEI, per germline. CDR3: CASSADRVGTGELFF. The CDR3 DNA is TGTGCCAGCAGCGCCGACAGGGTTGGAACCGGGGAGCTGTTTTTT. The variable domain in full, with the rest retrieved from reference TRBV2 and TRBJ2-2, is EPEVTQTPSHQVTQMGQEVILRCVPISNHLYFYWYRQILGQKVEFLVSFYNNEISEKSEIFDDQFSVERPDGSNFTLKIRSTKLEDSAMYFCASSADRVGTGELFFGEGSRLTVL.

The CDR3 bases are TGTGCCAGCAGCACCATGGCCGGCTTCGCGGACACTGAAGCTTTCTTT. Its translation is CASSTMAGFADTEAFF. This sequence joins TRBV11-3 and TRBJ1-1, with no clear D. The CDR3 covers 16 residues. Trimming cost V 5 bases and J 3 bases, with 19 bases left between them. Germline V CDR1 and CDR2: SGHNT, YENEEA.

This chain links TRBV9 with TRBJ2-1; TRBD2 agrees at 12 bases. The CDR3 spans 17 residues. Germline CDR1 and CDR2: SGDLS and YYNGEE. The trim removed 0 bases at V and 4 bases at J, leaving 5 bases unmatched. DNA of the CDR3: TGTGCCAGCAGCGTAGCGACTAGCGGGGGCCCGTACAATGAGCAGTTCTTC. Protein product: CASSVATSGGPYNEQFF.

This clone has only a few counts. The CDR3 nucleotides read TGTGCCAGCAGGAGGGTACAGGCGGGAGATACGCAGTATTTT. Residues: CASRRVQAGDTQYF. The V and J genes are TRBV6-1 and TRBJ2-3; perhaps D is TRBD1 or TRBD2 (5 bases each). The germline CDR1 and CDR2 sequences are MNHNS and SASEGT. The V end lost 6 bases, the J end lost 5 bases, and 15 bases lay between the germline ends. CDR3 size: 14 residues.

The V call is TRBV15, the J call TRBJ2-2; D might be TRBD2 (5 bases). Between the trimmed V and J ends, which lost 1 base and 6 bases, there was a span of 6 bases. This CDR3 has 13 amino acids. Looked up from germline, CDR1 is LNHNV and CDR2 is YYDKDF (reference sequence). CDR3 loop: CATSRGGPGELFF. For the CDR3, the DNA is TGTGCCACCAGCAGAGGAGGGCCCGGGGAGCTGTTTTTT.

The rearrangement joins TRBV30 to TRBJ1-2; TRBD1 agrees at 7 bases. Per the germline V gene, CDR1 is GTSNPN and CDR2 is SVGIG (reference sequence). The CDR3 consists of 14 residues. Trimming at V came to 2 bases and at J to 3 bases, leaving 6 bases not matched to a gene. DNA of the CDR3: TGTGCCTGGAGTTACGGGGGGACAGACTATGGCTACACCTTC. This codes for CAWSYGGTDYGYTF.